The present T cell receptor (beta chain) was sequenced within a study of beta chain features in type 1 diabetes. Study summary: Across every sample, roughly 100 million sorted cells were examined in total. General study results and limits: Sampled from patients, naive, central memory and Treg TCRB repertoires appeared more similar than those sampled from healthy donors. Among all four CD4+ subsets, Type 1 diabetes patients had TCRB CDR3s that were moderately but significantly shorter.

This clone occurred many times. Its cognate antigen is unknown. TCRB transcripts that were expressed got sequenced, as all of the isolated RNA had been reverse transcribed. Assay: immunoSEQ multiplex PCR; the TCRdb copy retains only in-frame clones and omits some. The profile shows roughly 150,000 clones, around 8% of them singletons. One heparinised draw of blood, averaging around 120 mL, came from each donor. In germline, CDR1 is SNHLY, CDR2 FYNNEI. J was trimmed by 0 bases and V by 3 bases; bases with no gene match: 17. This CDR3 is built from 19 residues. Material for sequencing was central memory CD4+ T cells from blood. The receptor was isolated from a woman aged 35 to 49 with type 1 diabetes. The gene calls are TRBV2 and TRBJ2-7; 7 nucleotides align to TRBD2. The CDR3 is CASSDAWGGEDQLSYEQYF. As DNA, the CDR3 is TGTGCCAGCAGTGATGCATGGGGAGGGGAAGACCAACTCTCCTACGAGCAGTACTTC.